This T cell receptor beta chain is from a study of T cell responses to AZD1222 COVID-19 vaccine. Worth noting for this clone: Its target is not known.

Looked up from germline, CDR1 is LGHDT and CDR2 is YNNKEL (reference sequence). There are 15 residues in the CDR3. Trimming took 0 bases from V and 0 from J, leaving 6 bases between them. Findings and limits, study-wide: It was only after the peak T cell response that any repertoires were sampled.

Generated by immunoSEQ multiplex PCR, the TCRdb table keeps only in-frame clones and is missing some. The sample yields around 100,000 clones, 91% seen once. The clonotype originates from an adult in good health. The sequences come from peripheral blood, collected on day 0 of AZD1222 vaccination. The rearrangement links TRBV3-1 (or the pseudogene TRBV3-2) to TRBJ2-1, with D unresolved. The CDR3 DNA reads as TGTGCCAGCAGCCAAGATCTGTACTCCTACAATGAGCAGTTCTTC. It is translated as CASSQDLYSYNEQFF.